The next 27 T cell receptor beta chains were all read from a single sample in a study of OX40 agonist ivuxolimab in advanced cancers. Assay: immunoSEQ multiplex PCR; the TCRdb copy retains only in-frame clones and omits some. The repertoire holds 22,000 or so clones, with about nine tenths as singletons. The input for sequencing was CD4+ or CD8+ T cells sorted from blood, taken in a trial of the OX40 agonist ivuxolimab. These receptors came from an adult with an advanced solid tumor such as melanoma, head and neck, liver or kidney cancer.

V usage is TRBV11-2 and J usage is TRBJ1-1; 7 nucleotides agree with TRBD1. Looked up from germline, CDR1 is SGHAT and CDR2 is FQNNGV. J gave up 5 bases and V 1 base, and 7 bases lay outside the gene matches. The CDR3 extends over 15 amino acids. CDR3 in DNA: TGTGCCAGCAGCTTAGGTGAGGGGGCAAAAACTGAAGCTTTCTTT. Protein sequence: CASSLGEGAKTEAFF.

The chain is built from TRBV9 and TRBJ1-2; 8 bases match TRBD1. The ends lost 0 bases at V and 8 bases at J; junction bases unmatched: 9. The CDR3 consists of 15 residues. Germline V gene lookup returns CDR1 SGDLS and CDR2 YYNGEE. The CDR3 DNA reads TGTGCCAGCAGCGTAGAACGACAGGGGTCGCGGGGCTACACCTTC. As protein: CASSVERQGSRGYTF. Full variable domain (rest looked up from reference TRBV9 and TRBJ1-2): DSGVTQTPKHLITATGQRVTLRCSPRSGDLSVYWYQQSLDQGLQFLIQYYNGEERAKGNILERFSAQQFPDLHSELNLSSLELGDSALYFCASSVERQGSRGYTFGSGTRLTVV.

This chain uses TRBV20-1 with TRBJ1-1; no clear D. Trimming took 8 bases from V and 8 from J, leaving 12 bases between them. Looked up from germline, CDR1 is DFQATT and CDR2 is SNEGSKA (reference sequence). This CDR3 has 10 residues. CDR3 sequence (DNA): TGCAGTCCGGGCCTTTCGGAAGCTTTCTTT. Translated: CSPGLSEAFF.

This clone is medium-sized by share. The V and J genes are TRBV30 and TRBJ1-1; D perhaps matches TRBD1 (6 bases). The CDR3 spans 13 residues. Germline V lookup: CDR1 GTSNPN, CDR2 SVGIG (reference sequence). V shed 0 bases and J shed 4 bases, with 9 bases lying between them. DNA of the CDR3: TGTGCCTGGAGTGTAATAGGGGGCACTGAAGCTTTCTTT. It is translated as CAWSVIGGTEAFF. Complete variable domain (other parts from reference TRBV30 and TRBJ1-1): SQTIHQWPATLVQPVGSPLSLECTVEGTSNPNLYWYRQAAGRGLQLLFYSVGIGQISSEVPQNLSASRPQDRQFILSSKKLLLSDSGFYLCAWSVIGGTEAFFGQGTRLTVV.

The genes are TRBV27 and TRBJ1-1; the match to TRBD1 covers 8 bases. Trimming removed 4 bases from V and 4 bases from J; junction bases left unmatched: 5. The CDR3 totals 14 residues. Germline V gene lookup returns CDR1 MNHEY and CDR2 SMNVEV (reference sequence). The CDR3 here is CASSSQGAGTEAFF. In nucleotides, the CDR3 is TGTGCCAGCAGTTCCCAGGGGGCCGGCACTGAAGCTTTCTTT.

V is TRBV4-1 and J is TRBJ2-7; no clear D gene. The CDR3 length is 12 residues. CDR1 MGHRA and CDR2 YSYEKL come from the germline V gene. Trimming removed 4 bases at V and 5 bases at J, with 9 bases between. The chain's CDR3 is CASSPLGHEQYF. In nucleotides, the CDR3 is TGCGCCAGCAGCCCTCTAGGTCACGAGCAGTACTTC.

The gene calls are TRBV10-3 and TRBJ2-3; 14 nucleotides agree with TRBD2. Germline values: CDR1 ENHRY, CDR2 SYGVKD. The ends lost 4 bases at V and 2 bases at J; junction bases unmatched: 2. The CDR3 is 16 amino acids. The CDR3 DNA is TGTGCCATCAGTGGACTAGCGGGGGGGGACACAGATACGCAGTATTTT. Amino acid sequence: CAISGLAGGDTDTQYF.

The chain has TRBV6-1 and TRBJ2-7, with TRBD2 matching 9 bases. The CDR3 contains 16 residues. Germline trimming cut 2 bases from V and 3 bases from J; bases unmatched to any gene: 8. Germline V gives CDR1 MNHNS, CDR2 SASEGT. The CDR3 DNA is TGTGCCAGCAGTGAATTGGGGACTAGCTGGGGCTACGAGCAGTACTTC. This codes for CASSELGTSWGYEQYF.

The chain carries TRBV30 and TRBJ2-3; D gene unclear. Looked up from germline, CDR1 is GTSNPN and CDR2 is SVGIG (reference sequence). The CDR3 has 11 amino acids. V was shortened by 5 bases and J by 1 base, with 4 bases between the two germline ends. CDR3 nucleotide sequence: TGTGCCTGGCTAGGCACAGATACGCAGTATTTT. This encodes CAWLGTDTQYF.

As to this clone: One end of the junction is discordant with germline, which a read error may explain. CDR3 DNA sequence: TGTGCCAGCAGTACGGGACAGAAAAATCAGCCCCAGCATTTT. Protein product: CASSTGQKNQPQHF. This chain uses TRBV10-3 with TRBJ1-5; TRBD1 matches 7 bases. Looked up from germline, CDR1 is ENHRY and CDR2 is SYGVKD. There are 14 residues in the CDR3.

The genes are TRBV28 and TRBJ1-3; D is uncertain. Germline CDR1 and CDR2: MDHEN and SYDVKM. CDR3 size: 14 residues. V lost 5 bases and J 4 bases, leaving 12 bases between the germline ends. The CDR3 DNA reads TGTGCCAGCAGTATACAATCCAGGGGAAACACCATATATTTT. Its translation: CASSIQSRGNTIYF.

This clone appeared a few times. This chain connects TRBV27 to TRBJ2-3; D unclear. Between the trimmed V and J ends, which lost 5 bases and 0 bases, there was a span of 6 bases. Germline V gene data show CDR1 as MNHEY and CDR2 as SMNVEV (reference sequence). There are 13 residues in the CDR3. The CDR3 coding sequence is TGTGCCAGCAGTCAGTATAGCACAGATACGCAGTATTTT. It specifies CASSQYSTDTQYF.

The V and J genes are TRBV7-9 and TRBJ2-2; D might be TRBD1 (6 bases). This CDR3 spans 14 amino acids. CDR1 is SEHNR and CDR2 is FQNEAQ in the germline V gene (reference sequence). Trimming left V 6 bases short and J 2 bases short, with 10 bases between. The CDR3 region has the DNA TGTGCCAGCAGTCGACAGGAAAACACCGGGGAGCTGTTTTTT. Translated: CASSRQENTGELFF.

J is TRBJ2-3 and V is TRBV6-5; D not resolved. The CDR3 totals 15 residues. The germline gives CDR1 MNHEY, CDR2 SVGAGI. Trimming left V 4 bases short and J 2 bases short, with 13 bases between. CDR3 in amino acids: CASSSSSIHTDTQYF. CDR3 bases: TGTGCCAGCAGTTCCTCTTCGATTCACACAGATACGCAGTATTTT.

The CDR3 is CASSDDTYEQYF. The CDR3 coding sequence is TGTGCCAGCAGCGACGACACCTACGAGCAGTACTTC. V gene TRBV9 combines with J gene TRBJ2-7, with no clear D. Germline V gene sequence: CDR1 SGDLS, CDR2 YYNGEE. This CDR3 region has 12 residues. V was cut by 3 bases and J by 2 bases, with 6 bases left in between.

The chain joins TRBV27 to TRBJ1-2; 8 bases are a match to TRBD1. The V gene's germline CDR1 is MNHEY and CDR2 SMNVEV (reference sequence). The CDR3 spans 12 residues. Trimming took 10 bases from V and 8 from J; bases not matched to a gene: 9. CDR3 residues: CATYQGAQGYTF. CDR3 DNA sequence: TGTGCCACCTACCAGGGGGCGCAGGGCTACACCTTC.

The chain combines TRBV5-1 with TRBJ1-3, with TRBD1 as a possible D gene (6 bases). Germline V CDR1 and CDR2: SGHRS, YFSETQ. The germline V and J ends were trimmed by 1 base and 2 bases, with 13 bases remaining between them. This CDR3 is built from 16 residues. The CDR3: CASSLRTARAGNTIYF. The CDR3 nucleotides read TGCGCCAGCAGCTTGAGGACAGCTCGGGCTGGAAACACCATATATTTT.

This clone was recorded only once. This chain uses TRBV7-9 with TRBJ2-2; D assignment may be TRBD1 or TRBD2 (5 bases each). Germline lookup yields CDR1 SEHNR and CDR2 FQNEAQ (reference sequence). V was cut by 5 bases and J by 3 bases, with 19 bases left in between. This CDR3 is built from 17 residues. This CDR3 reads CASSSSSGTPHTGELFF. The CDR3 DNA reads as TGTGCCAGCAGCAGCAGCTCCGGGACCCCGCACACCGGGGAGCTGTTTTTT.

This chain uses TRBV28 with TRBJ2-7, with D tentatively TRBD1 (6 bases). V lost 7 bases, J lost 2 bases, and 15 bases lay in between. CDR3 length: 14 amino acids. Germline CDR1 and CDR2: MDHEN and SYDVKM. CDR3 loop: CASTRLGDTYEQYF. The CDR3 DNA follows: TGTGCCAGCACCCGCCTTGGGGACACCTACGAGCAGTACTTC.

This chain links TRBV2 with TRBJ2-7; 8 nucleotides match TRBD1. From germline, CDR1 is SNHLY and CDR2 FYNNEI. The CDR3 sequence is 15 residues long. The V segment lost 3 bases and the J segment 5 bases; nucleotides outside the gene matches: 9. The CDR3 nucleotides are TGTGCCAGCAGTGAGGGGGCCGGGACAGGCCACGAGCAGTACTTC. It yields the protein CASSEGAGTGHEQYF.

This chain joins TRBV4-1 and TRBJ2-5; possibly TRBD1 for D (5 bases). This CDR3 is 14 amino acids long. The germline CDR1 and CDR2 sequences are MGHRA and YSYEKL. The V and J ends lost 3 bases and 3 bases respectively, with 11 bases between them. CDR3: CASSQGLGEETQYF. The CDR3 coding sequence is TGCGCCAGCAGCCAGGGGCTAGGCGAAGAGACCCAGTACTTC.

CDR3 coding DNA: TGTGCCAGCAGCTTAAGAGGAGGCAGGGCGAACACTGAAGCTTTCTTT. Protein product: CASSLRGGRANTEAFF. The chain uses TRBV7-3 and TRBJ1-1, with TRBD1 as a possible D gene (5 bases). The CDR3 is made up of 16 amino acids. Germline values: CDR1 SGHTA, CDR2 FQGTGA. Between the trimmed V and J ends, which lost 1 base and 1 base, there was a span of 13 bases.

The chain couples TRBV21-1 to TRBJ1-5; the table's D call, TRBD1, was not checked against the DNA. TRBV21-1 is a recognized pseudogene. The CDR3 runs 14 residues. This CDR3 is CARTGQMGNQPQHF. In nucleotides, the CDR3 is TGTGCCAGGACGGGACAGATGGGCAATCAGCCCCAGCATTTT.

This clone occurred a few times. The V gene is TRBV7-9, the J gene TRBJ2-7; 9 nucleotides match TRBD1. Germline values: CDR1 SEHNR, CDR2 FQNEAQ (reference sequence). Losses at the gene ends were 5 bases for V and 4 bases for J; bases not matched to a gene: 3. The CDR3 spans 13 residues. This CDR3 reads CASSPGQGYEQYF. The CDR3 nucleotides are TGTGCCAGCAGCCCAGGACAGGGGTACGAGCAGTACTTC.

The genes are TRBV9 and TRBJ2-7; 11 bases agree with TRBD2. The CDR3 extends over 15 amino acids. The junction had 7 bases not matched to a gene; V was cut back by 1 base and J by 7 bases. CDR1 is SGDLS, CDR2 YYNGEE, per germline. The CDR3 DNA is TGTGCCAGCAGCGTAACACTAGCGGGAGTTGGGGAGCAGTACTTC. This encodes CASSVTLAGVGEQYF.

V gene TRBV9 combines with J gene TRBJ2-7, with D perhaps TRBD1 (6 bases). CDR1 SGDLS and CDR2 YYNGEE come from the germline V gene. Trimming stripped 4 bases from V and 7 bases from J, with 15 bases between. The CDR3 sequence is 13 residues long. The CDR3 reads CASSITGLGEQYF. As DNA, the CDR3 is TGTGCCAGCAGCATAACAGGGTTAGGAGAGCAGTACTTC.

The rearrangement links TRBV7-3 to TRBJ1-1; tentative D call: TRBD1 (6 bases). V lost 4 bases, J lost 0 bases, and 9 bases lay in between. Germline-derived CDR1 and CDR2 are SGHTA and FQGTGA. The CDR3 is 14 amino acids. The CDR3 DNA reads as TGTGCCAGCAGCTCCAGGGGTCTGAACACTGAAGCTTTCTTT. Translating it yields CASSSRGLNTEAFF.